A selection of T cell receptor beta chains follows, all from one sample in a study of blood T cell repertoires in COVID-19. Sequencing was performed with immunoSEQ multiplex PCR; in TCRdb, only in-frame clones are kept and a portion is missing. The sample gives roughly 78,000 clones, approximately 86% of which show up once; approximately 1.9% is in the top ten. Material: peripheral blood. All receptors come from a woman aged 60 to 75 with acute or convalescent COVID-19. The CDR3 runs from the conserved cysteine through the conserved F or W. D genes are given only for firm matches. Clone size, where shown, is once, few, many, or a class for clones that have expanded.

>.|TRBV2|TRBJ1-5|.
TGTGCCAGCAGTGAAGCGACAGTCAATCAGCCCCAGCATTTT
CASSEATVNQPQHF
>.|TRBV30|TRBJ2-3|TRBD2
TGTGCCTGGAACAGCCGAAGGACTAGCGGGGGGGCTGATACGCAGTATTTT
CAWNSRRTSGGADTQYF
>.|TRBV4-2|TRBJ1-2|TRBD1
TGTGCCAGCAGCCAAGATGGGGGACAGGGGGCAAAGGGCTACACCTTC
CASSQDGGQGAKGYTF
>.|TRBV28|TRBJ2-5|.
TGTGCCAGCAGTTTAAGCCGAGAGACCCAGTACTTC
CASSLSRETQYF
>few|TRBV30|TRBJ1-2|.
TGTGCCTGCTCGAGACAGTCTCGCGGCTACACCTTC
CACSRQSRGYTF
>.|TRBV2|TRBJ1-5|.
TGTGCCAGCAGTCTACAGGGTGGCAATCAGCCCCAGCATTTT
CASSLQGGNQPQHF
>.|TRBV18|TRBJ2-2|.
TGTGCCAGCTCACCATGGGGCCCCGCGAACACCGGGGAGCTGTTTTTT
CASSPWGPANTGELFF
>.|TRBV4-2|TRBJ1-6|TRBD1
TGTGCCAGCAGCCTTTCTGGAGGGGGCGATTCACCCCTCCACTTT
CASSLSGGGDSPLHF
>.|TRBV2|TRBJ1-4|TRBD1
TGTGCCAGCAGCCCACAGGGGCGGACTGAAAAACTGTTTTTT
CASSPQGRTEKLFF
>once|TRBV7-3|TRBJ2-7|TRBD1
TGTGCCAGCAGCTTTAGTACAGGGGGCGAGCAGTACTTC
CASSFSTGGEQYF
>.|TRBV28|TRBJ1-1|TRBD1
TGTGCCAGCAGTTCCCCCGGGACAGGTGAAGCTTTCTTT
CASSSPGTGEAFF
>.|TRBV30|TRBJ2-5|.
TGTGCCTGGGCCCCGACAGTGAGGGAGACCCAGTACTTC
CAWAPTVRETQYF
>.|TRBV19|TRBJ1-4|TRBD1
TGTGCCAGTAGTATAGGGGGACAGTCCCTCCGCCCCGCAACTAATGAAAAACTGTTTTTT
CASSIGGQSLRPATNEKLFF
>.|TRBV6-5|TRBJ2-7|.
TGTGCCAGCAGTTACGCAGACTACTACGAGCAGTACTTC
CASSYADYYEQYF
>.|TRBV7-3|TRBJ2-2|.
TGTGCCAGCAGCTTGGGCGTTGCCACCGGGGAGCTGTTTTTT
CASSLGVATGELFF
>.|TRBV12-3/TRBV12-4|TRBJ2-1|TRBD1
TGTGCCAGCAGTCCGGGCGACAGGGCGCAGTTCTTC
CASSPGDRAQFF
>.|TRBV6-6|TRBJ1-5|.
TGTGCCAGCAGCCCTCTCAGCAATCAGCCCCAGCATTTT
CASSPLSNQPQHF
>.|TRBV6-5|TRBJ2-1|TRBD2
TGTGCCAGCAGACTAGCGGGAGGGCCGCTCAATGAGCAGTTCTTC
CASRLAGGPLNEQFF
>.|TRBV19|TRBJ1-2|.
TGTGCCAGTAGTATACAACTGGGCCAGAACTATGGCTACACCTTC
CASSIQLGQNYGYTF
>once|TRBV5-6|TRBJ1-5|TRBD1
TGTGCCAGCAGCTTTGGACAGGGTAATCAGCCCCAGCATTTT
CASSFGQGNQPQHF
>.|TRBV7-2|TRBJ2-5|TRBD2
TGTGCCAGCAGCGCACCGGGACTAGCGGGGCAAGAGACCCAGTACTTC
CASSAPGLAGQETQYF
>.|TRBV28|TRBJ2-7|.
TGTGCCAGCAGTTCCCACGATGCGTACGAGCAGTACTTC
CASSSHDAYEQYF
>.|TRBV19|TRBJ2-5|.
TGTGCCAGTAGTATGTCCACCAATGAGGCAGAGACCCAGTACTTC
CASSMSTNEAETQYF
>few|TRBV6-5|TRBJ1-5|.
TGTGCCAGCAGTTACTCGGGGGCTCAGCCCCAGCATTTT
CASSYSGAQPQHF
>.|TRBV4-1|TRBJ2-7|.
TGCGCCAGCAGCCCATACAGGAGTTCCTACGAGCAGTACTTC
CASSPYRSSYEQYF
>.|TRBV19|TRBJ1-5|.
TGTGCCAGTAGCCCCGGGGGGACCGGTCTTGGTCAGCCCCAGCATTTT
CASSPGGTGLGQPQHF
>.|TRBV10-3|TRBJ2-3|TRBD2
TGTGCCATCAGGAATAGTAATAGCGGGACGGGGCGCACAGATACGCAGTATTTT
CAIRNSNSGTGRTDTQYF
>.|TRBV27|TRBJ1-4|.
TGTGCCAGCACTACGTCTAATGAAAAACTGTTTTTT
CASTTSNEKLFF
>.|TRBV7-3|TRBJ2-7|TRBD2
TGTGCCAGCAGCCAAGGCGATAGCGGGAGTGGGTACGAGCAGTACTTC
CASSQGDSGSGYEQYF
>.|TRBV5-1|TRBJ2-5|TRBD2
TGCGCCAGCAGCCTAGGGAGGGGCCAAGAGACCCAGTACTTC
CASSLGRGQETQYF
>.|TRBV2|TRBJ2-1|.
TGTGCCAGCAGCCCGGGAGTGTTGGGATTTGTTGGGCAGTTCTTC
CASSPGVLGFVGQFF
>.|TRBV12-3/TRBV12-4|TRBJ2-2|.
TGTGCCAGCCGGGGGGCTGGTACCGGGGAGCTGTTTTTT
CASRGAGTGELFF
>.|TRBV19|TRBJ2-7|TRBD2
TGTGCCAGTAGTCCCAGGGGTCCGGGACTAGCGGGAGTAGACGAGCAGTACTTC
CASSPRGPGLAGVDEQYF
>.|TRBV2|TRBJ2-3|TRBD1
TGTGCCAGCAGTGTGGACAGGGAGGCAGATACGCAGTATTTT
CASSVDREADTQYF
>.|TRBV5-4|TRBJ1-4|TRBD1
TGTGCCAGCAGGTCCGGGACAGAAAATGAAAAACTGTTTTTT
CASRSGTENEKLFF
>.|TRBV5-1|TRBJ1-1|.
TGCGCCAGCACCCAACAAGGGGGGGCGCTGGGCCGAGACACTGAAGCTTTCTTT
CASTQQGGALGRDTEAFF
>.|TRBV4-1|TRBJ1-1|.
TGCGCCAGCAGCCCAGAGACAGGGAACACTGAAGCTTTCTTT
CASSPETGNTEAFF
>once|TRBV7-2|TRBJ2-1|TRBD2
TGTGCCAGCCTGCTCCGCCTAGCGGGAGGCGGTGAGCAGTTCTTC
CASLLRLAGGGEQFF
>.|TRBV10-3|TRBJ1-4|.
TGTGCCATCAGTGAGGGTAGGAGAAATGAAAAACTGTTTTTT
CAISEGRRNEKLFF
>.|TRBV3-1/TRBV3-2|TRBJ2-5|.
TGTGCCAGCAGCCAACGGACTGGGGGGGAGACCCAGTACTTC
CASSQRTGGETQYF
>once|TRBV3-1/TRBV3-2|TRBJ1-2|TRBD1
TGTGCCAGCAGCCAAGATACAGGGGGTTACTATGGCTACACCTTC
CASSQDTGGYYGYTF
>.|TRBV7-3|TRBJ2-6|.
TGTGCCAGCAGCGCAACAGTGCCTGGGGCCAACGTCCTGACTTTC
CASSATVPGANVLTF
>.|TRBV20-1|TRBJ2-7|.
TGCAGTGCTAGGGCCGACTACGAGCAGTACTTC
CSARADYEQYF
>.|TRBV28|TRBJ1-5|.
TGTGCCAGCAACCTTGGACGGACACGACATTTT
CASNLGRTRHF
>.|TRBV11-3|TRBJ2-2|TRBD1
TGTGCCAGCAGCTTAGGAGGGACAGGGGCCACCGGGGAGCTGTTTTTT
CASSLGGTGATGELFF
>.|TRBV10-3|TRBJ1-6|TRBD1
TGTGCCATCAGGGCTGGACAGGGAGCTTCACCCCTCCACTTT
CAIRAGQGASPLHF
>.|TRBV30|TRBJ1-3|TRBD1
TGTGCCAGTGAACAGGGGGCAGGTGGAAACACCATATATTTT
CASEQGAGGNTIYF